The 29 T cell receptor beta chains below all came from one sample that was sequenced in a study of cytomegalovirus exposure and HLA in healthy donors. The study ran its PCR with 60 Vbeta and 13 Jbeta primers. TCRdb's table, derived via immunoSEQ multiplex PCR, lists solely in-frame clones and lacks some. The sample records some 91,000 clones, about 75% being singletons. Sequencing was carried out using PBMCs. These receptors all come from a man aged 40-49 years in good health and CMV-seropositive.

This chain uses TRBV7-2 with TRBJ2-7; 7 nucleotides align to TRBD2. V was clipped by 4 bases and J by 2 bases; unmatched bases: 8. This CDR3 has 15 amino acids. Germline loops: CDR1 SGHTA, CDR2 FQGNSA. The CDR3 is CASSSTRGGPYEQYF. The CDR3 DNA is TGTGCCAGCAGCTCAACTCGCGGGGGACCCTACGAGCAGTACTTC.

The chain has TRBV6-6 and TRBJ2-2, with D possibly TRBD1 on 5 matching bases. The length of the CDR3 is 14 residues. Germline CDR1 MNHNY, CDR2 SVGAGI (reference sequence). Trimming took off 7 bases at V and 3 bases at J, with 12 bases between the two ends. This CDR3 is CASTGASDTGELFF. The CDR3 coding sequence is TGTGCCAGCACTGGGGCGTCGGACACCGGGGAGCTGTTTTTT.

This clone was seen more than once but under ten times. The chain has TRBV11-2 and TRBJ2-7, with TRBD1 as a possible D gene (6 bases). The length of the CDR3 is 16 residues. Looked up from germline, CDR1 is SGHAT and CDR2 is FQNNGV. Trimming cost V 1 base and J 3 bases, with 16 bases left between them. CDR3 sequence: CASSLAEQGLGYEQYF. The CDR3 coding sequence is TGTGCCAGCAGCTTAGCGGAACAGGGCTTAGGCTACGAGCAGTACTTC.

This clone was observed a handful of times. This rearrangement joins TRBV10-3 to TRBJ2-7, with 14 bases lining up with TRBD2. Germline values: CDR1 ENHRY, CDR2 SYGVKD. The CDR3 sequence is 16 residues long. The V segment lost 4 bases and the J segment 0 bases; nucleotides outside the gene matches: 2. This CDR3 is CAISGTSGGPSYEQYF. DNA for the CDR3: TGTGCCATCAGTGGGACTAGCGGGGGGCCCTCCTACGAGCAGTACTTC.

V usage is TRBV4-3 and J usage is TRBJ2-7; D might be TRBD2 (5 bases). The CDR3 runs to 17 residues. In germline, CDR1 is LGHNA, CDR2 YSLEER. V was cut by 5 bases and J by 2 bases, with 22 bases left in between. CDR3 loop: CASSSLQPTKRPYEQYF. The CDR3 DNA sequence: TGCGCCAGCAGCTCCCTTCAGCCGACTAAAAGGCCCTACGAGCAGTACTTC.

The V call is TRBV6-5, the J call TRBJ2-7; 8 bases are a match to TRBD1. The V segment lost 6 bases and the J segment 3 bases; nucleotides outside the gene matches: 7. Germline V gene lookup returns CDR1 MNHEY and CDR2 SVGAGI. CDR3 size: 14 residues. CDR3: CASRRAGGSYEQYF. For the CDR3, the DNA is TGTGCCAGCAGGAGGGCAGGGGGCAGCTACGAGCAGTACTTC.

This rearrangement joins TRBV7-9 to TRBJ2-7; possibly TRBD2 for D (5 bases). V was clipped by 0 bases and J by 3 bases, with 15 bases between them. The V gene's germline CDR1 is SEHNR and CDR2 FQNEAQ (reference sequence). This CDR3 contains 16 residues. The CDR3 protein is CASSLAKGGRYYEQYF. Written as DNA, the CDR3 is TGTGCCAGCAGCTTAGCGAAGGGCGGGCGCTACTACGAGCAGTACTTC.

J is TRBJ2-5 and V is TRBV5-1; 9 bases fit TRBD1. The end of the DNA is better explained by TRBJ2-7, so the J call may be wrong. The germline V gene encodes CDR1 SGHRS and CDR2 YFSETQ. The CDR3 has 14 amino acids. CDR3 DNA sequence: TGCGCCAGCAGTCCCGGGACAGGGTCGTACGAGCAGTACTTC. This translates into CASSPGTGSYEQYF.

The rearrangement joins TRBV6-5 to TRBJ1-1; 7 bases are shared with TRBD1. The ends lost 7 bases at V and 0 bases at J; junction bases unmatched: 5. The CDR3 loop spans 14 amino acids. Germline V gene sequence: CDR1 MNHEY, CDR2 SVGAGI. This CDR3 reads CASNPGGMNTEAFF. The CDR3 DNA sequence: TGTGCCAGCAATCCAGGGGGGATGAACACTGAAGCTTTCTTT.

This clone was seen a few times. This CDR3 is also generated by other DNA sequences in the sample. The rearrangement links TRBV27 to TRBJ2-2; maybe TRBD2 (5 bases). There are 13 residues in the CDR3. Germline V gene sequence: CDR1 MNHEY, CDR2 SMNVEV (reference sequence). The V end was cut by 3 bases, the J end by 5 bases, with 7 bases between. The CDR3 sequence: CASSLPGTGELFF. DNA of the CDR3: TGTGCCAGCAGTTTGCCGGGAACCGGGGAGCTGTTTTTT.

This rearrangement joins TRBV29-1 to TRBJ2-3; possibly TRBD2 for D (5 bases). The CDR3 loop spans 13 amino acids. The V gene lost 4 bases and the J gene lost 0 bases, with 8 bases spanning the gap. From germline, CDR1 is SQVTM and CDR2 ANQGSEA. This CDR3 reads CSVGRSSTDTQYF. The CDR3, as DNA: TGCAGCGTTGGGAGGTCTAGCACAGATACGCAGTATTTT.

This clone was seen just once. J is TRBJ2-1 and V is TRBV11-3; TRBD2 agrees at 7 bases. The CDR3 sequence is 14 residues long. Germline assignment: CDR1 SGHNT and CDR2 YENEEA. The V segment lost 1 base and the J segment 10 bases; nucleotides outside the gene matches: 7. CDR3 sequence (DNA): TGTGCCAGCAGCTTAGCGGGAGGCCAGGAGGAGCAGTTCTTC. Encoded protein: CASSLAGGQEEQFF.

This clone was recorded once. The rearrangement links TRBV10-1 to TRBJ2-1, with 9 bases that match TRBD1. This CDR3 comprises 16 residues. CDR1 and CDR2 (germline): WNHNN, SYGVQD (reference sequence). The V gene end was trimmed by 0 bases and the J gene end by 6 bases; junction bases not matched to a gene: 6. The CDR3 bases are TGCGCCAGCAGTGAGTCGAAACAGGGGGCCCGCAATGAGCAGTTCTTC. Translated, it gives CASSESKQGARNEQFF.

V gene TRBV2 combines with J gene TRBJ1-2; 7 bases are a match to TRBD1. The junction had 15 bases not matched to a gene; V was cut back by 6 bases and J by 8 bases. Germline values: CDR1 SNHLY, CDR2 FYNNEI. The CDR3 contains 15 residues. Here the CDR3 reads CASRRTGTVIYGYTF. The CDR3 coding sequence is TGTGCCAGCAGGAGAACCGGGACAGTGATTTACGGCTACACCTTC.

This chain connects TRBV5-1 to TRBJ2-1; 11 positions agree with TRBD2. Germline V lookup: CDR1 SGHRS, CDR2 YFSETQ. V shed 4 bases and J 4 bases; nucleotides not matched to a gene: 7. The CDR3 is made up of 16 amino acids. CDR3 in amino acids: CASSLKTSGVYNEQFF. In nucleotides, the CDR3 is TGCGCCAGCAGCCTGAAGACTAGCGGGGTTTACAATGAGCAGTTCTTC. The full variable domain, with the rest looked up from reference TRBV5-1 and TRBJ2-1, is KAGVTQTPRYLIKTRGQQVTLSCSPISGHRSVSWYQQTPGQGLQFLFEYFSETQRNKGNFPGRFSGRQFSNSRSEMNVSTLELGDSALYLCASSLKTSGVYNEQFFGPGTRLTVL.

This chain uses TRBV11-3 with TRBJ2-5, with D perhaps TRBD1 (6 bases). Germline loops: CDR1 SGHNT, CDR2 YENEEA. This CDR3 contains 16 residues. V lost 1 base and J lost 1, with 13 bases in between. CDR3 sequence: CASSLAGEGGQETQYF. For the CDR3, the DNA is TGTGCCAGCAGCTTAGCAGGGGAAGGGGGCCAAGAGACCCAGTACTTC.

CDR3 DNA: TGTGCCATCAGTGGGACTACCTACAATGAGCAGTTCTTC. Its translation is CAISGTTYNEQFF. The chain couples TRBV10-3 to TRBJ2-1, with a possible D match to TRBD2 (6 bases). This CDR3 spans 13 amino acids. Germline CDR1 and CDR2: ENHRY and SYGVKD. Trimming removed 4 bases at V and 2 bases at J, with 6 bases between.

The chain combines TRBV29-1 with TRBJ2-2; the D is unclear. Trimming took 5 bases from V and 1 from J, leaving 8 bases between them. The CDR3 is made up of 13 amino acids. Germline V gives CDR1 SQVTM, CDR2 ANQGSEA. The CDR3 loop reads CSVRALNTGELFF. Here the CDR3 DNA reads TGCAGCGTTAGAGCGCTGAACACCGGGGAGCTGTTTTTT.

This sequence joins TRBV28 and TRBJ2-7; weak D call: TRBD1 (5 bases). V was pared by 8 bases and J by 4 bases, with 18 bases between. The germline CDR1 and CDR2 sequences are MDHEN and SYDVKM. This CDR3 spans 14 amino acids. The CDR3: CASVGPNFNYEQYF. In nucleotides, the CDR3 is TGTGCCAGCGTGGGGCCTAATTTTAATTACGAGCAGTACTTC.

This sequence joins TRBV5-1 and TRBJ2-1; D gene ambiguous. The CDR3 sequence is 13 residues long. Germline assignment: CDR1 SGHRS and CDR2 YFSETQ. With 1 base removed from V and 5 bases from J, the gap between germline ends came to 7 bases. DNA for the CDR3: TGCGCCAGCAGCTTGATACAACACAATGAGCAGTTCTTC. Residues: CASSLIQHNEQFF.

V is TRBV10-3 and J is TRBJ2-2, with 12 nucleotides matching TRBD1. The CDR3 sequence is 16 residues long. J lost 7 bases, V lost 3 bases, and 6 bases had no gene match. Germline V gene sequence: CDR1 ENHRY, CDR2 SYGVKD. CDR3 region: CAISDPGTGGDGELFF. In DNA, the CDR3 is TGTGCCATCAGTGATCCCGGGACAGGGGGCGACGGGGAGCTGTTTTTT.

CDR3 sequence reads: CASRKQGAYEQYF. The CDR3 DNA reads TGTGCCAGCAGAAAACAGGGGGCCTACGAGCAGTACTTC. The chain employs TRBV6-5 and TRBJ2-7; 8 positions match TRBD1. The CDR3 spans 13 residues. Looked up from germline, CDR1 is MNHEY and CDR2 is SVGAGI. The V and J ends lost 6 bases and 2 bases, in that order; junction bases with no gene match: 3.

This clone was recorded once. The J gene is TRBJ2-3, the V gene TRBV5-1; 9 positions agree with TRBD2. J lost 4 bases, V lost 0 bases, and 3 bases had no gene match. Per the germline V gene, CDR1 is SGHRS and CDR2 is YFSETQ. The CDR3 has 15 residues. The CDR3, as DNA: TGCGCCAGCAGCTTGGCCAGACTAGCGGCAGATACGCAGTATTTT. Residues: CASSLARLAADTQYF.

In DNA form, the CDR3 reads TGTGCTAGTGGTAGAACCCGGGACAGTCGCAATCAGCCCCAGCATTTT. Its protein is CASGRTRDSRNQPQHF. The V call is TRBV12-5, the J call TRBJ1-5; TRBD1 aligns across 7 bases. From germline, CDR1 is LGHNT and CDR2 FRNRAP. CDR3 length: 16 residues. Trimming at V came to 5 bases and at J to 2 bases, leaving 9 bases not matched to a gene.

This chain links TRBV6-1 with TRBJ1-4; D gene ambiguous. The CDR3 extends over 13 amino acids. In germline, CDR1 is MNHNS, CDR2 SASEGT. Between the trimmed V and J ends, which lost 8 bases and 1 base, there was a span of 8 bases. CDR3 amino acids: CASLRLTNEKLFF. CDR3 coding DNA: TGTGCCAGCTTGCGGCTAACTAATGAAAAACTGTTTTTT.

In its sample, this clone was seen a few times. The chain uses TRBV7-8 and TRBJ2-1; 8 nucleotides match TRBD1. Trimming took 4 bases from V and 2 from J; bases not matched to a gene: 4. The CDR3 runs 15 residues. Germline V CDR1 and CDR2: SGHVS, FQNEAQ. The CDR3 DNA sequence: TGTGCCAGCAGCTCTTGGACAGGGACCTACAATGAGCAGTTCTTC. This encodes CASSSWTGTYNEQFF.

The chain carries TRBV9 and TRBJ2-3; 10 bases are shared with TRBD2. Germline values: CDR1 SGDLS, CDR2 YYNGEE. The ends lost 4 bases at V and 3 bases at J; junction bases unmatched: 8. The CDR3 is 16 amino acids. CDR3 in amino acids: CASSLEGSGGTDTQYF. CDR3 nucleotides: TGTGCCAGCAGCTTAGAGGGTAGCGGGGGGACAGATACGCAGTATTTT. The complete variable domain, with remaining parts taken from reference TRBV9 and TRBJ2-3, reads DSGVTQTPKHLITATGQRVTLRCSPRSGDLSVYWYQQSLDQGLQFLIQYYNGEERAKGNILERFSAQQFPDLHSELNLSSLELGDSALYFCASSLEGSGGTDTQYFGPGTRLTVL.

The chain uses TRBV4-1 and TRBJ2-5, with 12 bases identical to TRBD2. V gave up 0 bases and J gave up 9 bases; unmatched junction bases: 11. This CDR3 comprises 17 residues. CDR1 MGHRA and CDR2 YSYEKL come from the germline V gene. The CDR3 loop is CASSQESSGGALEAQYF. In nucleotides, the CDR3 is TGCGCCAGCAGCCAAGAGTCTAGCGGGGGGGCGTTGGAGGCCCAGTACTTC.

The CDR3 here is CASSLVPQSQGYTF. In DNA form, the CDR3 reads TGTGCCAGCAGCTTAGTGCCTCAGTCACAAGGCTACACCTTC. The rearrangement links TRBV7-2 to TRBJ1-2; D call uncertain. CDR3 size: 14 residues. The germline V gene encodes CDR1 SGHTA and CDR2 FQGNSA. Deletions cut 1 base from V and 8 bases from J, with 14 bases between. The full variable domain, its missing parts supplied by reference TRBV7-2 and TRBJ1-2, is GAGVSQSPSNKVTEKGKDVELRCDPISGHTALYWYRQSLGQGLEFLIYFQGNSAPDKSGLPSDRFSAERTGGSVSTLTIQRTQQEDSAVYLCASSLVPQSQGYTFGSGTRLTVV.